This T cell receptor beta chain was found in a study of T-cell memory formation after mild COVID-19. The V end was cut by 3 bases, the J end by 6 bases, with 10 bases between. The CDR3 has 13 residues. Per germline, CDR1 SGHRS and CDR2 YFSETQ. In TCRdb, the 5' RACE reads were re-called with MiXCR into one record per CDR3 protein. The sample yields about 350,000 distinct CDR3 sequences, around 30% seen once. This clonotype has ten or more counts. The source of this sequence is an adult woman who had mild COVID-19 (a few samples of this study predate the infection). Cell type and time point are not known. The genes are TRBV5-1 and TRBJ1-5; unclear D gene. The sequenced sample consisted of PBMCs or a T cell subset sorted from them (not recorded which). The CDR3 nucleotides read TGCGCCAGCAGCTCTGTCTTCGGTCAGCCCCAGCATTTT. This sequence encodes CASSSVFGQPQHF. Drawing the rest from reference TRBV5-1 and TRBJ1-5, the complete variable domain is KAGVTQTPRYLIKTRGQQVTLSCSPISGHRSVSWYQQTPGQGLQFLFEYFSETQRNKGNFPGRFSGRQFSNSRSEMNVSTLELGDSALYLCASSSVFGQPQHFGDGTRLSIL.